The source of this T cell receptor (beta chain) is a study of cytomegalovirus exposure and HLA in healthy donors. Study-level points and caveats: A missense DCLRE1C variant was associated with V- and J-gene trimming of TCR beta chains in a later analysis, and an independent cohort replicated the association. Roughly uniform depth of sequencing across donors was assumed in presence/absence analyses.

The PCR had 60 Vbeta and 13 Jbeta primers. Clones were sequenced by immunoSEQ multiplex PCR, and TCRdb holds only the in-frame ones, with some missing. Altogether under 150,000 clones are present, roughly 71% being singletons, with the ten largest covering 1.3%. In regard to this clone: The target antigen is unknown.

Germline V CDR1 and CDR2: SGHDT, YYEEEE. Trimming left V 5 bases short and J 4 bases short, with 10 bases between. The CDR3 runs to 12 residues. The TCR sequence derives from a woman in her thirties or forties in good health and CMV-seronegative. The chain combines TRBV5-6 with TRBJ2-7, with D possibly TRBD1 on 5 matching bases. Sequencing was performed on PBMCs. CDR3 coding DNA: TGTGCCAGCAGGCTAAAGGGGTACGAGCAGTACTTC. Its protein product is CASRLKGYEQYF.